These T cell receptor beta chains were read from a single sample in a study of somatic mutations in cytotoxic T cells in rheumatoid arthritis. Method: immunoSEQ multiplex PCR; TCRdb's copy keeps in-frame clones and lacks some. Counted here are some 2,000 clones, roughly 81% occurring once; the ten biggest clones make up 35% to 50%. Sequencing input: CD8+ T cells sorted from blood. These receptors originate from an adult with rheumatoid arthritis. CDR3s include the opening cysteine and the closing phenylalanine or tryptophan. A D gene is named only where the DNA matches it firmly. The size entry is marked missing in some rows and otherwise reads once, few, many or a size class.

cdr3_nt cdr3_aa j_call d_call v_call clone_size
TGTGCCAGCGCTATACCCGTCCAGAACACCGGGGAGCTGTTTTTT CASAIPVQNTGELFF TRBJ2-2 NA TRBV11-2 NA
TGTGCCAGCAGCTTAGCGGAGTGGGCCTACAATGAGCAGTTCTTC CASSLAEWAYNEQFF TRBJ2-1 NA TRBV7-9 NA
TGTGCCATCAGTGAACCGACTAGTCCTCTACCTAGCACAGATACGCAGTATTTT CAISEPTSPLPSTDTQYF TRBJ2-3 NA TRBV10-3 few
TGTGCCAGCACCGCAAAAGAGACCCAGTACTTC CASTAKETQYF TRBJ2-5 NA TRBV6-5 NA
TGTGCCACCCACGACAGATTGGACACTGAAGCTTTCTTT CATHDRLDTEAFF TRBJ1-1 NA TRBV10-3 NA
TGTGCCAGCAGCTTAGAGGGGGAGGGTAGCTATGGCTACACCTTC CASSLEGEGSYGYTF TRBJ1-2 NA TRBV5-6 once
TGTGCCAGCAGCTTAACGATTTCGGGGAGCGGGACGGACATTCAGTACTTC CASSLTISGSGTDIQYF TRBJ2-4 TRBD2 TRBV7-2 NA
TGTGCCAGCAGCTTACAGACAGGGATGAACACTGAAGCTTTCTTT CASSLQTGMNTEAFF TRBJ1-1 TRBD1 TRBV7-1 NA
TGCAGCGTGGCAAGCACAGATACGCAGTATTTT CSVASTDTQYF TRBJ2-3 NA TRBV29-1 NA
TGCGCCAGCAGCCCCGGGGTAGACTCTGGAAACACCATATATTTT CASSPGVDSGNTIYF TRBJ1-3 NA TRBV4-1 few
TGTGCCAGCGGCCTCGGGAGGGGGTCACCCCTCCACTTT CASGLGRGSPLHF TRBJ1-6 NA TRBV7-8 NA
TGTGCCAGCAGCCAGGCTAACGACTGGTCCACCGGGGAGCTGTTTTTT CASSQANDWSTGELFF TRBJ2-2 NA TRBV4-2 NA
TGTGCCAGCAGCCCGAGGGGAGGGGGGGCGACAGATACGCAGTATTTT CASSPRGGGATDTQYF TRBJ2-3 NA TRBV7-3 NA
TGTGCCAGCAGCCCTAACCCGGGTAGTCGAAGCAATCAGCCCCAGCATTTT CASSPNPGSRSNQPQHF TRBJ1-5 NA TRBV7-7 NA
TGTGCCAGCATCGCTTACTACGGGGGCGCCCACGGGAGTGAGCAGTTCTTC CASIAYYGGAHGSEQFF TRBJ2-1 NA TRBV7-8 NA
TGTGCCAGTAGTATGCGAGGGGCAGTACGCACTGAAGCTTTCTTT CASSMRGAVRTEAFF TRBJ1-1 NA TRBV19 NA
TGTGCCAGCAGCAAAGGGGACGGACCTCAAGCCTCCTACGAGCAGTACTTC CASSKGDGPQASYEQYF TRBJ2-7 NA TRBV21-1 NA
TGTGCCAGCAGTGAGGTGGCGGAGGGCACTGAAGCTTTCTTT CASSEVAEGTEAFF TRBJ1-1 NA TRBV6-1 once
TGCGCCAGCAGCCTCCGTGGTAATTCACCCCTCCACTTT CASSLRGNSPLHF TRBJ1-6 NA TRBV4-3 NA
TGTGCCAGCAGCCCAAACCCACAGGGGGACTCCTACAATGAGCAGTTCTTC CASSPNPQGDSYNEQFF TRBJ2-1 TRBD1 TRBV7-9 NA
TGTGCCTGGAGTGAGGGCAGGGGGAATTCACCCCTCCACTTT CAWSEGRGNSPLHF TRBJ1-6 TRBD1 TRBV30 NA
TGTGCCAGCAGCAGGGGTCTCTCCTACGAGCAGTACTTC CASSRGLSYEQYF TRBJ2-7 NA TRBV5-6 NA
TGCGCCAGCAGCCGAGGGATCCAGGCTGGGGCCAACGTCCTGACTTTC CASSRGIQAGANVLTF TRBJ2-6 NA TRBV4-1 NA
TGCGCCAGCAGCCAAGATCCCGGGACAGGGGGTTCACCCCTCCACTTT CASSQDPGTGGSPLHF TRBJ1-6 TRBD1 TRBV4-1 NA
TGTGCCAGCAGCAACCGTAAACAGGGGCGGAACACTGAAGCTTTCTTT CASSNRKQGRNTEAFF TRBJ1-1 NA TRBV21-1 NA
TGTGCCAGCAGCTCGGGACAGGGCTCCAATCAGCCCCAGCATTTT CASSSGQGSNQPQHF TRBJ1-5 TRBD1 TRBV5-8 NA
TGTGCCAGCAGCTTGGCAGATACGCAGTATTTT CASSLADTQYF TRBJ2-3 NA TRBV7-8 NA
TGTGCCAGTAGTATAGTCAGGGGGCCCACCGGGGAGCTGTTTTTT CASSIVRGPTGELFF TRBJ2-2 TRBD1 TRBV19 NA
TGTGCCAGCAGCTTTATCAGGGGTACGGCCGGGGAGCTGTTTTTT CASSFIRGTAGELFF TRBJ2-2 NA TRBV7-9 NA
TGCGCCAGCAGCCATCATACTGGACTTGTGAACACCGGGGAGCTGTTTTTT CASSHHTGLVNTGELFF TRBJ2-2 NA TRBV4-1 few
TGCGCCAGCAGCCCCCCGGCGGGCGAGCAGTACTTC CASSPPAGEQYF TRBJ2-7 NA TRBV10-2 NA